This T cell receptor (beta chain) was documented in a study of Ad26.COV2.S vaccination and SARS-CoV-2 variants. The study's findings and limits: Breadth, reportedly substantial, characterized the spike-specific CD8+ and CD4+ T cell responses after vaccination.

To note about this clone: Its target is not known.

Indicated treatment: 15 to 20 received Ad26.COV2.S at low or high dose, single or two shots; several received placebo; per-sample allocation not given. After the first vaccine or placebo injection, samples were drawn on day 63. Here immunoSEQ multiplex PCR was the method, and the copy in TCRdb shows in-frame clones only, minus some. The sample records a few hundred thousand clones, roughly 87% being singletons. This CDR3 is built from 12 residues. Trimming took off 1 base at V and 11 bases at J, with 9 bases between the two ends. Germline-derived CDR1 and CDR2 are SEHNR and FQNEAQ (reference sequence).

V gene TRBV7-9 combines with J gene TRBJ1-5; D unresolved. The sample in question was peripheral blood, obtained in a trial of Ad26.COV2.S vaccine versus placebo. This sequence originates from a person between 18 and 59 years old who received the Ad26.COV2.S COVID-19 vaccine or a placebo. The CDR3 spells CASSLETKAQHF. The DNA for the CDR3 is TGTGCCAGCAGCTTAGAGACGAAGGCCCAGCATTTT.